This is a list of T cell receptor beta chains from one sample in a study of T cells in Graves' hyperthyroidism and ophthalmopathy. TCRdb re-called the multiplex PCR reads through MiXCR, storing one row per CDR3 protein. Of over 650,000 distinct CDR3 sequences in the sample, 16% were seen once. The specimen sequenced was blood. Receptors were obtained from a man aged 18-30 years with Graves' hyperthyroidism. Each CDR3 is given with its conserved first and last residue. A D gene is named only where the DNA matches it firmly. The listing skips clone size in some rows; elsewhere it reads once, few, many or a size class.

clone size: NA
V gene: TRBV9
D gene: NA
J gene: TRBJ1-2
CDR3 DNA: TGTGCCAGCAGCGTAGGGGTAGTCCCTAACTATGGCTACACCTTC
CDR3 protein: CASSVGVVPNYGYTF

clone size: many
V gene: TRBV6-1
D gene: NA
J gene: TRBJ2-1
CDR3 DNA: TGTGCCAGCAGTGAAGATCTGGTGGGATATTCCTACAATGAGCAGTTCTTC
CDR3 protein: CASSEDLVGYSYNEQFF

clone size: many
V gene: TRBV6-1
D gene: NA
J gene: TRBJ2-5
CDR3 DNA: TGTGCCAGCAGCCAACGCCAAGAGACCCAGTACTTC
CDR3 protein: CASSQRQETQYF

clone size: NA
V gene: TRBV2
D gene: TRBD2
J gene: TRBJ2-1
CDR3 DNA: TGTGCCAGCAGGAAGCTAAGCGGGAGAACCGATGAGCAGTTCTTC
CDR3 protein: CASRKLSGRTDEQFF

clone size: many
V gene: TRBV11-3
D gene: NA
J gene: TRBJ2-1
CDR3 DNA: TGTGCCAGCAGCTTTTCGACGGTAAATGAGCAGTTCTTC
CDR3 protein: CASSFSTVNEQFF

clone size: few
V gene: TRBV7-9
D gene: TRBD1
J gene: TRBJ1-2
CDR3 DNA: TGTGCCAGCAGCTTACGCCCCTCGGGGACAGGGGGCGACTATGGCTACACCTTC
CDR3 protein: CASSLRPSGTGGDYGYTF

clone size: NA
V gene: TRBV6-1
D gene: NA
J gene: TRBJ2-2
CDR3 DNA: TGTGCCAGCAGTGAAGGAGGAGGGGTGATCGGGGAGCTGTTTTTT
CDR3 protein: CASSEGGGVIGELFF

clone size: few
V gene: TRBV2
D gene: TRBD1
J gene: TRBJ1-6
CDR3 DNA: TGTGCCAGCACCCCCCCGGGGACAGGGGTATCACCCCTCCACTTT
CDR3 protein: CASTPPGTGVSPLHF

clone size: few
V gene: TRBV20-1
D gene: NA
J gene: TRBJ1-2
CDR3 DNA: TGCAGTGGGGTTGGGGCTAACTATGGCTACACCTTC
CDR3 protein: CSGVGANYGYTF

clone size: many
V gene: TRBV5-5
D gene: NA
J gene: TRBJ1-1
CDR3 DNA: TGTGCCAGCAGCGTGGACAGAGTCAACACTGAAGCTTTCTTT
CDR3 protein: CASSVDRVNTEAFF

clone size: many
V gene: TRBV12-3/TRBV12-4
D gene: NA
J gene: TRBJ2-3
CDR3 DNA: TGTGCCAGCAGTCTCGACGGAAGAGCAGATACGCAGTATTTT
CDR3 protein: CASSLDGRADTQYF

clone size: NA
V gene: TRBV30
D gene: NA
J gene: TRBJ1-1
CDR3 DNA: TGTGCCGCCATTATGACAAGGGCTGAAGCTTTCTTT
CDR3 protein: CAAIMTRAEAFF

clone size: few
V gene: TRBV19
D gene: NA
J gene: TRBJ2-6
CDR3 DNA: TGTGCCAGTAGTAAACCGGGACACCTTAACGTCCTGACTTTC
CDR3 protein: CASSKPGHLNVLTF

clone size: many
V gene: TRBV28
D gene: NA
J gene: TRBJ2-3
CDR3 DNA: TGTGCCAGCAGTTTATCCAGGTCTACGCAGTATTTT
CDR3 protein: CASSLSRSTQYF

clone size: many
V gene: TRBV7-2
D gene: TRBD2
J gene: TRBJ2-5
CDR3 DNA: TGTGCCAGCAGCGAAGGACTAGCGGGAGAGACCCAGTACTTC
CDR3 protein: CASSEGLAGETQYF

clone size: few
V gene: TRBV19
D gene: TRBD1
J gene: TRBJ2-3
CDR3 DNA: TGTGCCAGTAGTTATGGACAGGGACCCACAGATACGCAGTATTTT
CDR3 protein: CASSYGQGPTDTQYF

clone size: many
V gene: TRBV29-1
D gene: TRBD2
J gene: TRBJ2-1
CDR3 DNA: TGCAGCTTCCAACTAGCGGGAGGGCCCTATGGAGGTGAGCAGTTCTTC
CDR3 protein: CSFQLAGGPYGGEQFF

clone size: many
V gene: TRBV11-1
D gene: TRBD1
J gene: TRBJ2-4
CDR3 DNA: TGTGCCAGCAGCACCACCGACAGGGGGCTAGACATTCAGTACTTC
CDR3 protein: CASSTTDRGLDIQYF

clone size: many
V gene: TRBV7-9
D gene: NA
J gene: TRBJ2-7
CDR3 DNA: TGTGCCAGCAGCAAACTGCCTAGCTCCTACGAGCAGTACTTC
CDR3 protein: CASSKLPSSYEQYF

clone size: many
V gene: TRBV6-1
D gene: NA
J gene: TRBJ2-5
CDR3 DNA: TGTGCCAGCATTACCGGGACAATCCAAGAGACCCAGTACTTC
CDR3 protein: CASITGTIQETQYF

clone size: NA
V gene: TRBV2
D gene: TRBD2
J gene: TRBJ2-1
CDR3 DNA: TGTGCCAGCAGTGAAAGTCTAGCGGGGGGGAATGAGCAGTTCTTC
CDR3 protein: CASSESLAGGNEQFF

clone size: many
V gene: TRBV28
D gene: TRBD1
J gene: TRBJ2-7
CDR3 DNA: TGTGCCAGCAGGTCGGACAGGTACGAGCAGTACTTC
CDR3 protein: CASRSDRYEQYF

clone size: many
V gene: TRBV20-1
D gene: TRBD2
J gene: TRBJ2-1
CDR3 DNA: TGCAGTGCTAGAGGGCGGGAGGAAGCAAAATGGGAGCAGTTCTTC
CDR3 protein: CSARGREEAKWEQFF

clone size: many
V gene: TRBV6-1
D gene: NA
J gene: TRBJ2-7
CDR3 DNA: TGTGCCAGCAGTTCCTACACAGGGAGCGGCGCCGAGCAGTACTTC
CDR3 protein: CASSSYTGSGAEQYF

clone size: many
V gene: TRBV6-1
D gene: NA
J gene: TRBJ2-7
CDR3 DNA: TGTGCCAGCAGTGAACTGGGGGGCCCATCAGGCTACGAGCAGTACTTC
CDR3 protein: CASSELGGPSGYEQYF

clone size: many
V gene: TRBV2
D gene: TRBD1
J gene: TRBJ1-4
CDR3 DNA: TGTGCCAGCACCCCTATCGACAGGGAACCTGAAAAACTGTTTTTT
CDR3 protein: CASTPIDREPEKLFF

clone size: many
V gene: TRBV7-3
D gene: NA
J gene: TRBJ2-7
CDR3 DNA: TGTGCCAGCAGCTTTCAGGGGGGTGACTACGAGCAGTACTTC
CDR3 protein: CASSFQGGDYEQYF

clone size: few
V gene: TRBV5-6
D gene: TRBD1
J gene: TRBJ2-7
CDR3 DNA: TGTGCCAGCAGCGTTGGGACAGGGGGCGTCTACGAGCAGTACTTC
CDR3 protein: CASSVGTGGVYEQYF

clone size: many
V gene: TRBV5-1
D gene: TRBD1
J gene: TRBJ1-1
CDR3 DNA: TGCGCCAGCAGCTTGGGGACAGGGGCCTTCGGGAACACTGAAGCTTTCTTT
CDR3 protein: CASSLGTGAFGNTEAFF

clone size: many
V gene: TRBV5-8
D gene: NA
J gene: TRBJ2-5
CDR3 DNA: TGTGCCAGCAGCCGGGATCCTGGAGGGGAGACCCAGTACTTC
CDR3 protein: CASSRDPGGETQYF

clone size: NA
V gene: TRBV6-1
D gene: NA
J gene: TRBJ2-7
CDR3 DNA: TGTGCCAGCAGTGAAATCGGGGGCGGCGAGCAGTACTTC
CDR3 protein: CASSEIGGGEQYF

clone size: few
V gene: TRBV29-1
D gene: TRBD1
J gene: TRBJ2-2
CDR3 DNA: TGCAGCGCCATTCGAGGGGGCGTCCCCGGGGAGCTGTTTTTT
CDR3 protein: CSAIRGGVPGELFF

clone size: few
V gene: TRBV5-4
D gene: TRBD1
J gene: TRBJ2-3
CDR3 DNA: TGTGCCAGCAGCTTGGAGGGGGCCAGAGGAGATACGCAGTATTTT
CDR3 protein: CASSLEGARGDTQYF

clone size: many
V gene: TRBV12-3/TRBV12-4
D gene: NA
J gene: TRBJ2-7
CDR3 DNA: TGTGCCAGCAGCCTCAAATCAGAATACGAGCAGTACTTC
CDR3 protein: CASSLKSEYEQYF

clone size: NA
V gene: TRBV10-3
D gene: TRBD2
J gene: TRBJ2-1
CDR3 DNA: TGTGCCACCCGCGGTCCCGGGGGAGGGCTAGCGGGAGGTAGTCTCAATGAGCAGTTCTTC
CDR3 protein: CATRGPGGGLAGGSLNEQFF

clone size: few
V gene: TRBV5-1
D gene: NA
J gene: TRBJ1-5
CDR3 DNA: TGCGCCAGCAGCTTGGGAGACGGGGGGCCGGGTCAGCCCCAGCATTTT
CDR3 protein: CASSLGDGGPGQPQHF

clone size: many
V gene: TRBV11-2
D gene: NA
J gene: TRBJ1-1
CDR3 DNA: TGTGCCAGCAGCTTAGAATTCCGTTACACTGAAGCTTTCTTT
CDR3 protein: CASSLEFRYTEAFF

clone size: NA
V gene: TRBV12-3/TRBV12-4
D gene: TRBD2
J gene: TRBJ2-5
CDR3 DNA: TGTGCCAGCAGCCCATTCGGACTAGCGGGAGCTGGGTCGGAGACCCAGTACTTC
CDR3 protein: CASSPFGLAGAGSETQYF

clone size: NA
V gene: TRBV6-1
D gene: TRBD2
J gene: TRBJ2-1
CDR3 DNA: TGTGCCAGCACAAGGACTAGCGGAAATGAGCAGTTCTTC
CDR3 protein: CASTRTSGNEQFF

clone size: many
V gene: TRBV4-1
D gene: NA
J gene: TRBJ1-2
CDR3 DNA: TGCGCCAGCAGCCAAGATTCCAGGGGCCCAAGGGAAGGCTACACCTTC
CDR3 protein: CASSQDSRGPREGYTF